The clone carrying this TCR beta chain has just one count. Other nucleotide sequences in the sample specify the same CDR3. The data were obtained in a study of blood T cell repertoires in COVID-19. Study-wide context: Nucleic acid was either cDNA or gDNA, and it came from T cells, B-cell-depleted T cells, or PBMCs.

CDR3 size: 13 residues. The germline V gene has CDR1 MNHEY and CDR2 SMNVEV (reference sequence). V lost 5 bases to trimming and J lost 3 bases, with 11 bases between them. Participants were aged roughly 18 to 90 years, lived in about two dozen US areas, and enrolled virtually. Participant reports of clinical history set cohort assignment. Donors in Cohort 3 counted as recovered after two negative PCRs, clearance, or symptom resolution. Assay used: immunoSEQ multiplex PCR; TCRdb lists only in-frame clones, some missing. The sample records a few hundred thousand clones, roughly nine tenths being singletons.

The TCR comes from a woman aged 25 to 45 who had recovered from COVID-19. The chain is built from TRBV27 and TRBJ2-7, with a tentative D call TRBD1 (5 bases). The sequenced sample consisted of PBMCs or T cells enriched from blood (not recorded which). Here the CDR3 reads CASSIRDNYEQYF. The CDR3 DNA follows: TGTGCCAGCAGTATCAGGGATAACTACGAGCAGTACTTC.